This T cell receptor (beta chain) was obtained from a study of immune heterogeneity within non-small cell lung tumors. Per germline, CDR1 SQVTM and CDR2 ANQGSEA. V lost 2 bases and J lost 4, with 8 bases in between. The CDR3 is 12 residues long. With 600 ng used per sample, the template was genomic DNA from bulk tumor. Biopsy collection occurred during surgery, with several far-apart biopsies per primary tumor. Enrolled individuals presented with untreated, newly diagnosed non-small cell lung cancer and received curative surgery. In a multiplex PCR, 32 V and 13 J primers amplified TCR beta CDR3. One entry per CDR3 protein results from TCRdb running MiXCR on the multiplex PCR reads. The top ten clones hold approximately 31% of a sample with roughly 4,900 distinct CDR3 sequences, about 40% of them seen once.

The J gene is TRBJ1-2, the V gene TRBV29-1; no firm D call. The origin of this receptor is a woman aged 50 to 65 with non-small cell lung cancer. The sequencing sample was made of lung tumor tissue. The CDR3, as DNA: TGCAGCGTTGAACGTCAGTTCTATGGCTACACCTTC. Its protein is CSVERQFYGYTF.